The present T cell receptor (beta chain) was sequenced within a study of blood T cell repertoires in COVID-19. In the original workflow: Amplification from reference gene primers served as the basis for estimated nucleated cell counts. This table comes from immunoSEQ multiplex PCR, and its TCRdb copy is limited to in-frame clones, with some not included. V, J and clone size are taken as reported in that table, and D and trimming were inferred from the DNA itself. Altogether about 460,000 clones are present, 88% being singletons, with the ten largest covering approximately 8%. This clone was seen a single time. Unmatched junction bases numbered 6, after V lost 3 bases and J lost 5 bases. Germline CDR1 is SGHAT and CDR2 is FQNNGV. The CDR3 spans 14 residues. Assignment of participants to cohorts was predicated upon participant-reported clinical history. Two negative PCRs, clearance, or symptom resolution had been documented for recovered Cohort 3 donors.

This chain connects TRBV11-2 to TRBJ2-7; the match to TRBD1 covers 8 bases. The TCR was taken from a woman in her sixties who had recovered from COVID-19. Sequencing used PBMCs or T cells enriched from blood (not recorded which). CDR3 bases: TGTGCCAGCAGCTTTCTGACAGGGGTGGACGAGCAGTACTTC. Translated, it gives CASSFLTGVDEQYF. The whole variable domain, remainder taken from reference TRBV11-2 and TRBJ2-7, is EAGVAQSPRYKIIEKRQSVAFWCNPISGHATLYWYQQILGQGPKLLIQFQNNGVVDDSQLPKDRFSAERLKGVDSTLKIQPAKLEDSAVYLCASSFLTGVDEQYFGPGTRLTVT.